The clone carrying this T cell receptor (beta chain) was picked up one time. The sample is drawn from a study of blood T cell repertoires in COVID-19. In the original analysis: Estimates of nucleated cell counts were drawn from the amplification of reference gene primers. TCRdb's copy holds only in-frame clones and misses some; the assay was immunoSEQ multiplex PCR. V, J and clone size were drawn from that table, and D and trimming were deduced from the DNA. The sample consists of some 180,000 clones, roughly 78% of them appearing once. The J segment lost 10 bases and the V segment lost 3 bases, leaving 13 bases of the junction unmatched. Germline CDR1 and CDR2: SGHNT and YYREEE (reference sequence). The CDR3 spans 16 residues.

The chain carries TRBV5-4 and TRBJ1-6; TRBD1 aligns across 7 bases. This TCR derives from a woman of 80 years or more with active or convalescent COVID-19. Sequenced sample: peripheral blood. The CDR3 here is CASSYQTGTVDSPLHF. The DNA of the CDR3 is TGTGCCAGCAGCTATCAAACCGGGACAGTAGACTCACCCCTCCACTTT.